The clone carrying this T cell receptor beta chain has only one observation. The sample comes from a study of T cell responses to AZD1222 COVID-19 vaccine. Assay: immunoSEQ multiplex PCR; the TCRdb copy retains only in-frame clones and omits some. Of some 81,000 clones in the sample, 70% to 90% were seen once. Looked up from germline, CDR1 is SGHRS and CDR2 is YFSETQ. Trimming stripped 4 bases from V and 0 bases from J, with 17 bases between. The CDR3 spans 16 residues. This chain uses TRBV5-1 with TRBJ2-7; D may be TRBD1 or TRBD2 (5 bases each). Sequenced material: peripheral blood, taken 28 days after the second AZD1222 dose. This TCR derives from an adult who received the AZD1222 COVID-19 vaccine. CDR3 in DNA: TGCGCCAGCAGCCAGGACTGGGACCGTAGCTCCTACGAGCAGTACTTC. Translation: CASSQDWDRSSYEQYF.